Sequencing of this T cell receptor (beta chain) was carried out in a study of blood T cell repertoires in COVID-19. Assay used: immunoSEQ multiplex PCR; TCRdb lists only in-frame clones, some missing. The sample has 90,000 to 120,000 clones, about 91% seen once. This receptor was taken from a human donor in a cohort sampled during active COVID-19. Source material: peripheral blood.

The CDR3 nucleotides are TGTGCCGGAGGAGCGGGCGAGCAGTACTTC. Amino acid sequence: CAGGAGEQYF. The rearrangement joins TRBV6-4 to TRBJ2-7; perhaps TRBD2 as D (6 bases). The CDR3 is 10 amino acids. From germline, CDR1 is MRHNA and CDR2 SNTAGT. V lost 11 bases and J 6 bases, leaving 11 bases between the germline ends.